The TCR beta chain described here comes from a study of T cells expressing NK-cell markers. Germline CDR1 reads DFQATT; CDR2 reads SNEGSKA (reference sequence). The CDR3 covers 14 residues. Synthesis of TCR beta cDNA relied on 5'RACE template switching carrying UMIs. TCRdb reworked the 5' RACE reads into one entry per CDR3 protein, no DNA. This table holds some 600,000 distinct CDR3 sequences. Sequenced sample: blood T cells: a sorted CD56 or NKG2C T cell subset, CD4+ or CD8+ T cells, or bulk PBMC T cells (not recorded which). The TCR sequence derives from a young man in good health. The chain links TRBV20-1 to TRBJ2-1; with no DNA, the TCRdb D assignment of TRBD2 cannot be verified. The CDR3 reads CSASLAGGLNEQFF.